Sequencing of this T cell receptor beta chain was carried out in a study of blood T cell repertoires in COVID-19. Here immunoSEQ multiplex PCR was the method, and the copy in TCRdb shows in-frame clones only, minus some. The sample lists approximately 500,000 clones; around nine tenths were seen once. The germline gives CDR1 SGDLS, CDR2 YYNGEE. Trimming removed 4 bases at V and 1 base at J, with 12 bases between. The CDR3 length is 14 residues. The J gene is TRBJ2-7, the V gene TRBV9, with D perhaps matching TRBD1 (6 bases). The TCR was taken from a woman aged 45-60 years with COVID-19, enrolled during active disease. The sample taken for sequencing was peripheral blood. The CDR3 DNA sequence: TGTGCCAGCAGCCCGACGGACAGTTCCTACGAGCAGTACTTC. Its protein is CASSPTDSSYEQYF.